Detailed here is one T cell receptor beta chain. V was pared by 0 bases and J by 2 bases, with 10 bases between. Germline V CDR1 and CDR2: MNHEY, SVGAGI. The CDR3 covers 15 residues. This sample was taken from a study of control samples from healthy donors and cancer patients. Profiled with immunoSEQ multiplex PCR; TCRdb holds only in-frame clones, not every one. The sample shows some 130,000 clones, roughly 86% of them seen only once. This chain links TRBV6-5 with TRBJ1-1; tentative D call: TRBD1 (5 bases). The clonotype was recovered from a man aged 50-60 years with head and neck cancer. The sequenced sample consisted of PBMCs. CDR3 sequence (DNA): TGTGCCAGCAGTTACTCAGGGGCGGATAACACTGAAGCTTTCTTT. Its protein product is CASSYSGADNTEAFF.